A selection of T cell receptor beta chains follows, all from one sample in a study of control samples from healthy donors and cancer patients. Assay: immunoSEQ multiplex PCR; the TCRdb copy retains only in-frame clones and omits some. The sample has under 150,000 clones, 88% seen once; the top ten hold 2% to 3%. The sequencing input was blood. These receptor sequences come from a woman in her 70s in good health. Each CDR3 is given with its conserved first and last residue. The order of the fields is J gene, D gene, V gene, clone size, CDR3 DNA, CDR3 protein. The D gene is left open where the match is weak. Rows give clone size only sometimes, using once, few, many, or a class for an expanded clone.

TRBJ1-1	-	TRBV9	-	TGTGCCAGCAGCGTAAGTGGGAATCAGTGGACTGAAGCTTTCTTT	CASSVSGNQWTEAFF
TRBJ1-1	TRBD1	TRBV2	few	TGTGCCAGCAGGGACAGGGGGTTTCTGAACACTGAAGCTTTCTTT	CASRDRGFLNTEAFF
TRBJ2-7	-	TRBV27	-	TGTGCCAGCAGTCTCCGGCCCAACCGGTACGAGCAGTACTTC	CASSLRPNRYEQYF
TRBJ1-6	-	TRBV24-1	medium-sized	TGTGCCACCAGTGAAGGAGCGTATAATTCACCCCTCCACTTT	CATSEGAYNSPLHF
TRBJ1-5	TRBD1	TRBV9	-	TGTGCCAGCAGCGGCTCAGACAGGGCACAGCCCCAGCATTTT	CASSGSDRAQPQHF
TRBJ1-2	-	TRBV4-1	few	TGCGCCAGCAGCCAAGAGAGACAGAGCTTCTATGGCTACACCTTC	CASSQERQSFYGYTF
TRBJ1-4	-	TRBV19	-	TGTGCCAGTAGCAGCCGTGGGGTGGGTGAAAAACTGTTTTTT	CASSSRGVGEKLFF
TRBJ2-5	TRBD2	TRBV7-3	-	TGTGCCAGCAGCCCCGGACTAGCGGGGGTGGAGACCCAGTACTTC	CASSPGLAGVETQYF
TRBJ1-4	-	TRBV15	-	TGTGCCACCAGCAGATTCGGGACATTCGATGAAAAACTGTTTTTT	CATSRFGTFDEKLFF
TRBJ2-6	-	TRBV7-2	-	TGTGCCAGCAGTCTCCGGCGGGGTGACAACGTCCTGACTTTC	CASSLRRGDNVLTF
TRBJ2-3	-	TRBV3-1/TRBV3-2	-	TGTGCCAGCAGCTTGGCTTCTGATACGCAGTATTTT	CASSLASDTQYF
TRBJ2-5	-	TRBV7-7	-	TGTGCCAGCAGCTACGGGCACAGAGACGGAGAGACCCAGTACTTC	CASSYGHRDGETQYF
TRBJ1-2	-	TRBV6-2/TRBV6-3	once	TGTGCCAGCAGTCCAGGCGCCGCCCCTCTCTATGGCTACACCTTC	CASSPGAAPLYGYTF
TRBJ1-6	TRBD1	TRBV19	-	TGTGCCAGCAGACAGGGGGTTAACTCCTATAATTCACCCCTCCACTTT	CASRQGVNSYNSPLHF
TRBJ1-2	TRBD1	TRBV29-1	once	TGCAGCGTTGAGGGGGACAGGGCCCCCTATGGCTACACCTTC	CSVEGDRAPYGYTF
TRBJ1-6	-	TRBV18	-	TGTGCCAGCTCACCAGCGGGACAAGGAAATTCACCCCTCCACTTT	CASSPAGQGNSPLHF
TRBJ2-5	TRBD2	TRBV7-2	-	TGTGCCAGCAGCCCCCCCGGCGGGGGAGAGACCCAGTACTTC	CASSPPGGGETQYF
TRBJ1-6	TRBD1	TRBV18	-	TGTGCCAGCTCACCTCAGACAGGGGACAATTCACCCCTCCACTTT	CASSPQTGDNSPLHF
TRBJ2-1	TRBD1	TRBV19	-	TGTGCCAGTAGTAACCGGGACAGGGTTTATGGTGAGCAGTTCTTC	CASSNRDRVYGEQFF
TRBJ2-7	-	TRBV19	-	TGTGCCAGTATGTCCGGGGCCCATGGAAGGTACGAGCAGTACTTC	CASMSGAHGRYEQYF
TRBJ2-5	-	TRBV12-3/TRBV12-4	-	TGTGCCAGCAGTCGGTGGTCCGAGACCCAGTACTTC	CASSRWSETQYF
TRBJ2-1	-	TRBV19	-	TGTGCCAGTAGTATCTTCGGAGATGAGCAGTTCTTC	CASSIFGDEQFF
TRBJ1-2	TRBD1	TRBV12-5	-	TGTGCTAGTGGTCCCGGGACAGGGAATGGCTACACCTTC	CASGPGTGNGYTF
TRBJ2-1	TRBD2	TRBV13	once	TGTGCCAGCAGCCAGCTAGCGGGGGCTTACAATGAGCAGTTCTTC	CASSQLAGAYNEQFF
TRBJ2-1	-	TRBV29-1	-	TGCAGCGTTTCCGGTTCGAGCTCCTACAATGAGCAGTTCTTC	CSVSGSSSYNEQFF
TRBJ2-7	-	TRBV20-1	-	TGCAGTGCCAGTAGCGGACGGCGACGGTACGAGCAGTACTTC	CSASSGRRRYEQYF
TRBJ2-6	-	TRBV15	-	TGTGCCACCAGCAGATTTAGACGGTCCGAGGGGGCCAACGTCCTGACTTTC	CATSRFRRSEGANVLTF
TRBJ2-7	TRBD1	TRBV6-2/TRBV6-3	-	TGTGCCAGCAGTTACCAGGGACAGGGGTTCGAGCAGTACTTC	CASSYQGQGFEQYF
TRBJ2-1	TRBD1	TRBV24-1	-	TGTGCCACAACTACAGGGGCCAATGAGCAGTTCTTC	CATTTGANEQFF
TRBJ2-7	TRBD2	TRBV5-1	once	TGCGCCAGCAGCCTCAGCGGGGCTGCCCTCTACGAGCAGTACTTC	CASSLSGAALYEQYF
TRBJ2-3	-	TRBV4-3	-	TGCGCCAGCAGCCAAGATTTTCAGGGCACAGATACGCAGTATTTT	CASSQDFQGTDTQYF
TRBJ1-1	-	TRBV4-3	-	TGCGCCAGCAGCCAAGAGGGGTTTTTCACTGAAGCTTTCTTT	CASSQEGFFTEAFF
TRBJ1-2	TRBD1	TRBV7-2	-	TGTGCCAGCACCCCAACGACAGGGAGGAACTATGGCTACACCTTC	CASTPTTGRNYGYTF
TRBJ1-1	-	TRBV27	-	TGTGCCAGGTGCACCCGACGCACTGAAGCTTTCTTT	CARCTRRTEAFF
TRBJ1-5	-	TRBV10-3	-	TGTGCCATCAGTTTGGACAGTAGCAATCAGCCCCAGCATTTT	CAISLDSSNQPQHF
TRBJ2-7	TRBD1	TRBV5-1	-	TGCGCCAGCAGCTTTGGTGCAGGGGGCGGTTACGAGCAGTACTTC	CASSFGAGGGYEQYF
TRBJ2-1	TRBD2	TRBV5-1	once	TGCGCCAGCAGCGCCTCTAGCGGGGGGGCCTCTGAGCAGTTCTTC	CASSASSGGASEQFF
TRBJ2-7	TRBD1	TRBV29-1	-	TGCAGCGTTGAAGGTGGGCCCGGGGACAGCCTTTCCTACGAGCAGTACTTC	CSVEGGPGDSLSYEQYF
TRBJ1-1	-	TRBV11-3	few	TGTGCCAGCAGCTTAGAGATGAACACTGAAGCTTTCTTT	CASSLEMNTEAFF
TRBJ1-2	TRBD1	TRBV6-1	-	TGTGCCAGCAGTGAAGCCGGCTTCAGGTGGACAGGGACTCGTGGCTACACCTTC	CASSEAGFRWTGTRGYTF
TRBJ1-1	TRBD1	TRBV12-3/TRBV12-4	-	TGTGCCAGCAAACGGGACAGGGGCACTGAAGCTTTCTTT	CASKRDRGTEAFF
TRBJ1-5	-	TRBV24-1	-	TGTGCCACCAGTGCGCTGCCCCTGCGGGGCAATCAGCCCCAGCATTTT	CATSALPLRGNQPQHF
TRBJ2-2	-	TRBV2	once	TGTGCCAGCAGTGAAGTTCCCGGGCCCTTCCCCGGGGAGCTGTTTTTT	CASSEVPGPFPGELFF
TRBJ1-1	-	TRBV21-1	-	TGTGCCAGCAGCAAAGACAGGGCAGGCCGAAGGGCTTTCTTT	CASSKDRAGRRAFF
TRBJ1-5	-	TRBV6-2/TRBV6-3	-	TGTGCCAGCAGTGCTCCGACAGGCTTGAAGCCCCAGCATTTT	CASSAPTGLKPQHF
TRBJ1-2	-	TRBV4-1	once	TGCGCCAGCAGCCCCCCCAGCGGGGATAACTATGGCTACACCTTC	CASSPPSGDNYGYTF
TRBJ1-5	-	TRBV6-5	-	TGTGCCGCCCAGGGGTCGGAGAATCAGCCCCAGCATTTT	CAAQGSENQPQHF
TRBJ1-2	TRBD1	TRBV27	-	TGTGCCAGCAGTCCTACAGGGGTCGAGGTCTATGGCTACACCTTC	CASSPTGVEVYGYTF
TRBJ2-5	-	TRBV4-1	-	TGCGCCAGCACCTCGGACTCCCCCACCGGGACCCAGTACTTC	CASTSDSPTGTQYF
TRBJ1-2	TRBD1	TRBV3-1/TRBV3-2	-	TGTGCCAGCAGCCTTGGGGAGGGGGCGGCCTATGGCTACACCTTC	CASSLGEGAAYGYTF
TRBJ2-1	TRBD2	TRBV3-1/TRBV3-2	-	TGTGCCAGCAGCCGAGGCGGGGGTCGAGATGAGCAGTTCTTC	CASSRGGGRDEQFF
TRBJ1-5	TRBD1	TRBV7-2	-	TGTGCCAGCAGCTACAGGGGAGGAAATCAGCCCCAGCATTTT	CASSYRGGNQPQHF
TRBJ2-4	-	TRBV5-4	-	TGTGCCAGCAGCTTAGGTCAGGCAACGGGTATTCAGTACTTC	CASSLGQATGIQYF